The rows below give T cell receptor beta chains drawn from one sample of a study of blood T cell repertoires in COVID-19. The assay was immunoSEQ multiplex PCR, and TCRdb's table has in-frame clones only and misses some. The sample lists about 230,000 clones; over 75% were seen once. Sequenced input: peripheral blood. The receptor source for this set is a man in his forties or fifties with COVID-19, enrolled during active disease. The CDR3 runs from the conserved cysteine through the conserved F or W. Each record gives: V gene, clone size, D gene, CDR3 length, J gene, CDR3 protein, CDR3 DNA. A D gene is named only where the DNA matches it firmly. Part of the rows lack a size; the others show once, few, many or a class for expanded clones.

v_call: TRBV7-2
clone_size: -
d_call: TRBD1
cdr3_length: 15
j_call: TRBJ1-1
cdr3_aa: CASSSDRGRMDEAFF
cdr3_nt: TGTGCCAGCAGCTCTGACAGGGGGCGCATGGATGAAGCTTTCTTT

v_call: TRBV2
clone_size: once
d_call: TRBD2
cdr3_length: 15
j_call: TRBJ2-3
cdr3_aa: CASSRGLAGADTQYF
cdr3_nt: TGTGCCAGCAGCCGGGGACTAGCGGGAGCAGATACGCAGTATTTT

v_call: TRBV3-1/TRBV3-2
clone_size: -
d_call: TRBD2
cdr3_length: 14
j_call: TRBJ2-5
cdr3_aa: CASSPPGGQETQYF
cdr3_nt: TGTGCCAGCAGCCCCCCCGGGGGGCAAGAGACCCAGTACTTC

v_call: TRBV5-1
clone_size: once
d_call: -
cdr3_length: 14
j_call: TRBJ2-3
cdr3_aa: CASSLAVYTDTQYF
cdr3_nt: TGCGCCAGCAGCTTGGCAGTGTACACAGATACGCAGTATTTT

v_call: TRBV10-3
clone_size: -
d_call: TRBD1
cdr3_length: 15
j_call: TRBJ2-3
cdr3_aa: CAISRGQGEADTQYF
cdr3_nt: TGTGCCATCAGTAGGGGACAGGGAGAAGCAGATACGCAGTATTTT

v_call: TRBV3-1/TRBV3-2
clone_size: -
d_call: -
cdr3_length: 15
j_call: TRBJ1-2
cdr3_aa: CASSQGSASDYGYTF
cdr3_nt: TGTGCCAGCAGCCAAGGTTCCGCCAGTGACTATGGCTACACCTTC

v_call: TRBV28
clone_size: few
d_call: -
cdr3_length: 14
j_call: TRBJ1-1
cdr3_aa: CASSPPSRNTEAFF
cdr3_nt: TGTGCCAGCAGTCCCCCTAGCAGGAACACTGAAGCTTTCTTT

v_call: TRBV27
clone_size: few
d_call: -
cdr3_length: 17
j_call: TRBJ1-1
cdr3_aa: CASSLRGPNPVNTEAFF
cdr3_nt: TGTGCCAGCAGTTTACGTGGGCCCAACCCGGTGAACACTGAAGCTTTCTTT

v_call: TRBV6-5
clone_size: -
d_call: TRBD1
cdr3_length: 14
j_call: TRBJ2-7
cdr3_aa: CASRSTGGPYEQYF
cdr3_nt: TGTGCCAGCAGATCGACAGGGGGTCCCTACGAGCAGTACTTC

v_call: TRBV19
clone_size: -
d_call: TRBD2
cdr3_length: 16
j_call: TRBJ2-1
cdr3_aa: CASTLGGGLVGNEQFF
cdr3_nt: TGTGCCAGTACCCTGGGGGGGGGACTAGTGGGCAATGAGCAGTTCTTC

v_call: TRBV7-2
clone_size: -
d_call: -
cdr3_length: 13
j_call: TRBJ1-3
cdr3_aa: CASSHSLGNTIYF
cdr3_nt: TGTGCCAGCAGCCACAGCCTTGGAAACACCATATATTTT

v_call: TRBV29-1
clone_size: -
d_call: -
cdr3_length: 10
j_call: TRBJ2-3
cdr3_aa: CSVGPPSPNF
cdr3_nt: TGCAGCGTTGGCCCTCCCAGTCCAAATTTT

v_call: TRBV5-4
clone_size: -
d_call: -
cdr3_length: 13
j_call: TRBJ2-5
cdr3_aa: CASSGNGVETQYF
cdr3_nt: TGTGCCAGCAGCGGCAATGGAGTGGAGACCCAGTACTTC

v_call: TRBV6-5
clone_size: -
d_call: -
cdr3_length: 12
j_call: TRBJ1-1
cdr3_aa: CASSYRGSEAFF
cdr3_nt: TGTGCCAGCAGTTACCGGGGGTCTGAAGCTTTCTTT

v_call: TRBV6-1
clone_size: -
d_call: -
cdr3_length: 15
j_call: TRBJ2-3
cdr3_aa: CASSEVASPRDTQYF
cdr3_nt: TGTGCCAGCAGTGAAGTTGCCAGTCCAAGAGATACGCAGTATTTT

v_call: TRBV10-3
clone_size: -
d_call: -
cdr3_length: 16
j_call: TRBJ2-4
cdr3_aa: CAISGGLDRQDNIQYF
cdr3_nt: TGTGCCATCAGTGGGGGTTTGGATAGACAGGATAACATTCAGTACTTC

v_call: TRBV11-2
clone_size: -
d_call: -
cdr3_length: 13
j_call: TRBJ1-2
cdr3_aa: CASSSGQSWGYTF
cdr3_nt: TGTGCCAGCAGCTCAGGACAGTCCTGGGGCTACACCTTC

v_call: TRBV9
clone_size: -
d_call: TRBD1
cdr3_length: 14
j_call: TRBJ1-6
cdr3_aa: CASSLGQGASPLHF
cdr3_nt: TGTGCCAGCAGCCTAGGACAGGGGGCTTCACCCCTCCACTTT

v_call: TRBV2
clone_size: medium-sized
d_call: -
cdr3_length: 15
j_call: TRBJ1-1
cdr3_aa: CASSEGYLTSTEAFF
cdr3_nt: TGTGCCAGCAGTGAAGGGTATCTTACGAGTACTGAAGCTTTCTTT

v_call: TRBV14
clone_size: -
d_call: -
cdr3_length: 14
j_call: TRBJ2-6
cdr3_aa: CASSQDGGANVLTF
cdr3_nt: TGTGCCAGCAGCCAAGATGGCGGGGCCAACGTCCTGACTTTC

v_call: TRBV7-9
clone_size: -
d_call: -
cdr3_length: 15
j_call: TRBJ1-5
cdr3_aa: CASSLGTGGNQPQHF
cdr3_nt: TGTGCCAGCAGCTTAGGGACGGGGGGCAATCAGCCCCAGCATTTT

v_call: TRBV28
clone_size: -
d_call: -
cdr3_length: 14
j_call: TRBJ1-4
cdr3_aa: CASSPRGGREKLFF
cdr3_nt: TGTGCCAGCAGTCCCCGCGGGGGGAGGGAAAAACTGTTTTTT

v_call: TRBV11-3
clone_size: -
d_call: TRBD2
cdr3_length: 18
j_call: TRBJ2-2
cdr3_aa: CASSSALGGSREAGELFF
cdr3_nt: TGTGCCAGCAGCTCCGCTCTGGGCGGGAGTAGGGAGGCCGGGGAGCTGTTTTTT

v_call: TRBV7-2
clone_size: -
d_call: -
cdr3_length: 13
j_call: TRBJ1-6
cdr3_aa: CASSLSRDSPLHF
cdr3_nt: TGTGCCAGCAGCTTATCGCGAGATTCACCCCTCCACTTT

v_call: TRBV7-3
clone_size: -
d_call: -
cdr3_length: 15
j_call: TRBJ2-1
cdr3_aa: CASSPGNQQINEQFF
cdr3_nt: TGTGCCAGCAGCCCCGGGAATCAGCAAATCAATGAGCAGTTCTTC

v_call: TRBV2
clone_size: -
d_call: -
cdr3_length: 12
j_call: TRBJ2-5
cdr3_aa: CASTQTGETQYF
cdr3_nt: TGTGCCAGCACCCAGACTGGTGAGACCCAGTACTTC

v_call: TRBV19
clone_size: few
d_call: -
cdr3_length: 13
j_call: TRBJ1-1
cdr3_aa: CASRGGMNTEAFF
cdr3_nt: TGTGCCAGCCGGGGAGGCATGAACACTGAAGCTTTCTTT

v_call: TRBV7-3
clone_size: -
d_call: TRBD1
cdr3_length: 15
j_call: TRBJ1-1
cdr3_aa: CASSLNPRDRSEAFF
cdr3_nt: TGTGCCAGCAGCTTAAACCCTCGGGACAGGAGTGAAGCTTTCTTT

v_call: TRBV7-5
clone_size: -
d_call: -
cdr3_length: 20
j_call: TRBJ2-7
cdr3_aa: CARSLKSRDSFGRRGYEQYF
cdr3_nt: TGTGCCAGAAGCTTAAAGTCCCGGGACAGTTTCGGACGGAGGGGTTATGAGCAGTACTTC

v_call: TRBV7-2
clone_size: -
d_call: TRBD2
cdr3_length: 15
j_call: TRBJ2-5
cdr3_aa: CASSFGLAGVETQYF
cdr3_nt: TGTGCCAGCAGCTTTGGACTAGCGGGAGTGGAGACCCAGTACTTC

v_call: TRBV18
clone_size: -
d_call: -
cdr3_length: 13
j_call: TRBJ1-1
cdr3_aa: CASSGVLNTEAFF
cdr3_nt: TGTGCCAGCTCGGGCGTCCTGAACACTGAAGCTTTCTTT

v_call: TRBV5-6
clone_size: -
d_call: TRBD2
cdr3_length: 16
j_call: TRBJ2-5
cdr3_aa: CASSAGLALAGETQYF
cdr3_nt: TGTGCCAGCAGCGCGGGACTAGCGCTAGCGGGGGAGACCCAGTACTTC

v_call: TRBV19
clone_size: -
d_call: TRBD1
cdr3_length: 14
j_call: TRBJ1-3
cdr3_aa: CASNDRGSGNTIYF
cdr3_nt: TGTGCCAGTAACGACAGGGGCTCTGGAAACACCATATATTTT

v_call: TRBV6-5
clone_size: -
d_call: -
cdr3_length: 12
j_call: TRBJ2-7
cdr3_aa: CASTTDFNEQYF
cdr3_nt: TGTGCCAGCACTACGGACTTCAACGAGCAGTACTTC

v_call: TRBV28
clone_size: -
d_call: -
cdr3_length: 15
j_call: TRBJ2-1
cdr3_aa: CASRKDPSSYNEQFF
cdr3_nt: TGTGCCAGCAGGAAAGACCCTAGCTCCTACAATGAGCAGTTCTTC

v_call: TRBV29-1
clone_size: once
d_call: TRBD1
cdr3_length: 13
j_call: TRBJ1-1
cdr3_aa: CSVAPRGDPEAFF
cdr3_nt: TGCAGCGTTGCCCCCAGGGGGGACCCTGAAGCTTTCTTT

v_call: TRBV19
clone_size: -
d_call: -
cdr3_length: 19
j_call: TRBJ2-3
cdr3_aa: CASSREGQSWDYITDTQYF
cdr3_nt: TGTGCCAGTAGTAGAGAAGGACAGAGCTGGGACTATATCACAGATACGCAGTATTTT

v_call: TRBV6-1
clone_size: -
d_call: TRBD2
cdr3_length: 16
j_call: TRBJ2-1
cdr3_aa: CASSEVGLAGGNEQFF
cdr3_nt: TGTGCCAGCAGTGAAGTAGGCCTAGCGGGAGGGAATGAGCAGTTCTTC

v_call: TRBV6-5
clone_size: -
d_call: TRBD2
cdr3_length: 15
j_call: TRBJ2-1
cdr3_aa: CASTGLAGGHDEQFF
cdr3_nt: TGTGCCAGCACCGGACTAGCGGGGGGGCACGATGAGCAGTTCTTC

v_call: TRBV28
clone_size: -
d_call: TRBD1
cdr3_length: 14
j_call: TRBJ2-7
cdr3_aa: CASSTGTGKDEQYF
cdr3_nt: TGTGCCAGCAGTACCGGGACAGGGAAAGACGAGCAGTACTTC

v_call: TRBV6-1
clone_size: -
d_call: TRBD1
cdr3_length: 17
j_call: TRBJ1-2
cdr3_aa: CASSELRGQGIGYGYTF
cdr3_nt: TGTGCCAGCAGTGAACTCCGGGGACAGGGGATCGGTTATGGCTACACCTTC

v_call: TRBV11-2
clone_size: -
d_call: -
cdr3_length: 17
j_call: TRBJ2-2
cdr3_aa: CASSTGRDSTFTGELFF
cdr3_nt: TGTGCCAGCAGCACCGGGAGGGACAGCACCTTCACCGGGGAGCTGTTTTTT

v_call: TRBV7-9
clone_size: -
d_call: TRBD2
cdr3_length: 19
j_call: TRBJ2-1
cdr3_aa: CASSLVGTSGSVSYNEQFF
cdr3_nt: TGTGCCAGCAGCTTAGTTGGGACTAGCGGGAGTGTGTCCTACAATGAGCAGTTCTTC

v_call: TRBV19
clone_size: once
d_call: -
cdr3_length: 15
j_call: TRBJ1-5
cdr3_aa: CASSMSWRGNQPQHF
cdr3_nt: TGTGCCAGTAGTATGAGTTGGCGGGGCAATCAGCCCCAGCATTTT

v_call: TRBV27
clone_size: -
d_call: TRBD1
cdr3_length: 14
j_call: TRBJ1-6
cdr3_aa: CASSLDRRDSPLHF
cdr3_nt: TGTGCCAGCAGTTTGGACAGGCGGGATTCACCCCTCCACTTT

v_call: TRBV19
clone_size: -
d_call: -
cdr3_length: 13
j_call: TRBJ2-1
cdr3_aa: CASSPDRDNEQFF
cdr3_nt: TGTGCCAGTAGTCCGGACAGAGACAATGAGCAGTTCTTC

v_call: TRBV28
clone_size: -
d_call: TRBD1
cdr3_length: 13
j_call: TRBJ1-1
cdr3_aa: CASSSDRGLEAFF
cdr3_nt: TGTGCCAGCAGTTCGGACAGGGGTTTAGAGGCTTTCTTT

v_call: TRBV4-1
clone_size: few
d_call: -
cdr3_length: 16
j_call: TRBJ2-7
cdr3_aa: CASSQEGGHPTYEQYF
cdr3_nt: TGCGCCAGCAGCCAAGAAGGAGGTCACCCTACCTACGAGCAGTACTTC

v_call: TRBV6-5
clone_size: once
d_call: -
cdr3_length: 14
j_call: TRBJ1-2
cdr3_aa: CASSFAPRGRAHTF
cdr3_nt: TGTGCCAGCAGTTTCGCGCCCCGGGGAAGGGCTCACACCTTC

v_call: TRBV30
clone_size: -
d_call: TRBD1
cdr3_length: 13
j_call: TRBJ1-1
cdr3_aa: CAWNRQGNTEAFF
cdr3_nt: TGTGCCTGGAACCGACAGGGAAACACTGAAGCTTTCTTT

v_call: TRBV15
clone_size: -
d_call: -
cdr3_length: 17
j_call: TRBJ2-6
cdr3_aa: CATSPRDWGSGANVLTF
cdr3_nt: TGTGCCACCAGCCCCCGGGACTGGGGCTCTGGGGCCAACGTCCTGACTTTC

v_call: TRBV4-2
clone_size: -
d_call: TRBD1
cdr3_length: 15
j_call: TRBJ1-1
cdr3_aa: CASSQAGTGITEAFF
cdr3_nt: TGTGCCAGCAGCCAAGCTGGGACAGGGATCACTGAAGCTTTCTTT

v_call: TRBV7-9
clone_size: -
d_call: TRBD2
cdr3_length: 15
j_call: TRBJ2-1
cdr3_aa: CASSETSGSYNEQFF
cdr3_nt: TGTGCCAGCAGCGAGACTAGCGGCTCCTACAATGAGCAGTTCTTC